This entry concerns a single TCR beta chain. The antigen is unknown. The data derive from a study of shared clonotypes between healthy human individuals. For the study at large: Per-donor plates numbered three CD4 naive, three CD4 memory, two CD8 naive and one CD8 memory. Study-wide results and caveats: Shared across a few donors were approximately 5% of the naive CD4 clonotypes.

Germline V gives CDR1 SGHRS, CDR2 YFSETQ. Trimming left V 1 base short and J 2 bases short, with 9 bases between. CDR3 length: 14 residues. Participating donors were healthy, HIV-negative adults free of recent acute infections or vaccinations. Libraries were prepared by immunoSEQ multiplex PCR; TCRdb keeps only in-frame clonotypes and omits some of them. This table has over a million clones, 96% appearing once. This sequence joins TRBV5-1 and TRBJ1-1; D call uncertain. Sequencing was carried out using naive CD4+ T cells sorted from blood. Regarding subset: CD45RA+ positively selected. The receptor's source is a man between 25 and 39 years old in good health. In DNA form, the CDR3 reads TGCGCCAGCAGCTTGATTAACGGCAACACTGAAGCTTTCTTT. Translated: CASSLINGNTEAFF.